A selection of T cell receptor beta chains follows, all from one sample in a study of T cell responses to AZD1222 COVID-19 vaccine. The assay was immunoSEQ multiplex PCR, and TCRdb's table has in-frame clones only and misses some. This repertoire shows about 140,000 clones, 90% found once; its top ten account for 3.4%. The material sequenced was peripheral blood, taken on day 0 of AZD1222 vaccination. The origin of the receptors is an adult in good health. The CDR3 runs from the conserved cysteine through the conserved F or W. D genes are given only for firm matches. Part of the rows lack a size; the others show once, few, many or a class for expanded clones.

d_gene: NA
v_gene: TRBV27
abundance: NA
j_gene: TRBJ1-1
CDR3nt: TGTGCCAGCAGTCCGCGTTGGGGTATGAACACTGAAGCTTTCTTT
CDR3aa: CASSPRWGMNTEAFF

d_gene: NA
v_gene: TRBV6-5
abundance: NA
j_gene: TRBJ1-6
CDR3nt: TGTGCCAGCAGCTTACAGGGTCTCTATAATTCACCCCTCCACTTT
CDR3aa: CASSLQGLYNSPLHF

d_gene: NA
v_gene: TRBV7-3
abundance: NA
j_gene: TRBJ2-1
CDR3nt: TGTGCCAGCAGCCATCCGGGACTTACGGATGAGCAGTTCTTC
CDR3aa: CASSHPGLTDEQFF

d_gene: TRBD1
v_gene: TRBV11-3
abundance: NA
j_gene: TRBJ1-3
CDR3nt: TGTGCCAGCAGCTCCGACAGGGGCTGGGGAAACACCATATATTTT
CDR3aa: CASSSDRGWGNTIYF

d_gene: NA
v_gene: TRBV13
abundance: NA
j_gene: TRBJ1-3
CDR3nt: TGTGCCAGCAGCTTAACGAACACCATATATTTT
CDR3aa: CASSLTNTIYF

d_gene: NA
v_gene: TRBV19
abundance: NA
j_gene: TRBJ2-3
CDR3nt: TGTGCCAGTAGTAGGTCGGGAAGCCCAGATACGCAGTATTTT
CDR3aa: CASSRSGSPDTQYF

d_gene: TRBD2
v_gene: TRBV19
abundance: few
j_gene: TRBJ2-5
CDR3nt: TGTGCCAGTAGTATAGGATTAGCGGGACAAGAGACCCAGTACTTC
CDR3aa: CASSIGLAGQETQYF

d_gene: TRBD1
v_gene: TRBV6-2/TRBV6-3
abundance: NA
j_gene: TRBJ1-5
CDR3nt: TGTGCCAGCAGTTACTCCTCAGGGGGCGGCCAGCCCCAGCATTTT
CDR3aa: CASSYSSGGGQPQHF

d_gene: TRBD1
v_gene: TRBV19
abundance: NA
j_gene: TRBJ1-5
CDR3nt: TGTGCCAGTTGGGACAGTCGCAATCAGCCCCAGCATTTT
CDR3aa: CASWDSRNQPQHF

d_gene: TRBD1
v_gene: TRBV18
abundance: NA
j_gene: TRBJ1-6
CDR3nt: TGTGCCAGCTCACAGGGGGCCTATTCACCCCTCCACTTT
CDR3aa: CASSQGAYSPLHF

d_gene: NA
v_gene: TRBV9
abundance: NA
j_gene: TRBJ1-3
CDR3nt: TGTGCCAGCAGCGTAGGGGACACCCGAAACACCATATATTTT
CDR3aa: CASSVGDTRNTIYF

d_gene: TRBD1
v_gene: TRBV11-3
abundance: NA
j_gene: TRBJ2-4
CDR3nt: TGTGCCAGCAGCTACGGACAGGGGATTCGGGGAAACATTCAGTACTTC
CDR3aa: CASSYGQGIRGNIQYF

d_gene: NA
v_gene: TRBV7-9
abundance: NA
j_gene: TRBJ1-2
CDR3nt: TGTGCCAGCAGAAAACCAGGACAGACTGACTATGGCTACACCTTC
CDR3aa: CASRKPGQTDYGYTF

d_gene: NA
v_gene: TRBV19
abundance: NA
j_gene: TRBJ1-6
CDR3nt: TGTGCCAGTACCAAACAGGCAAATTATAATTCACCCCTCCACTTT
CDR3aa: CASTKQANYNSPLHF

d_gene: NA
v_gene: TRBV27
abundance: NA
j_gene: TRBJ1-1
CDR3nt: TGTGCCAGCAGTTTCGGCCAGGGGAACACTGAAGCTTTCTTT
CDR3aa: CASSFGQGNTEAFF

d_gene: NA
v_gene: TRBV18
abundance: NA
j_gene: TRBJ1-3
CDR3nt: TGTGCCAGCTCACCCGACAGGACTGGAAACACCATATATTTT
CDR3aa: CASSPDRTGNTIYF